One and the same sample provided the 12 T cell receptor beta chains below, sequenced in a study of CD8 T cells in Susac syndrome. RNA amounts of roughly 0.5 to 1 ug underwent reverse transcription with random hexamers. One entry per CDR3 protein results from TCRdb running MiXCR on the immunoSEQ multiplex PCR reads. The profile shows approximately 200,000 distinct CDR3 sequences, 95% of them singletons. The sequenced sample was CD4+ T cells from PBMCs. The receptors shown here come from a human donor with multiple sclerosis.

The chain recombines TRBV2 with TRBJ1-4; D might be TRBD1 (6 bases). CDR3 size: 15 residues. Between the trimmed V and J ends, which lost 0 bases and 10 bases, there was a span of 15 bases. CDR1 is SNHLY and CDR2 is FYNNEI in the germline V gene. The CDR3 DNA reads TGTGCCAGCAGTGAAGCGCGAGGGGGAGAGACAAAACTGTTTTTT. It yields the protein CASSEARGGETKLFF.

This chain uses TRBV27 with TRBJ2-3; 8 bases are a match to TRBD1. The CDR3 totals 16 residues. CDR1 is MNHEY and CDR2 is SMNVEV in the germline V gene (reference sequence). Trimming at V came to 3 bases and at J to 1 base, leaving 6 bases not matched to a gene. CDR3 sequence: CASSFRKTGGTDTQYF. CDR3 coding DNA: TGTGCCAGCAGTTTCAGGAAGACAGGGGGCACAGATACGCAGTATTTT.

This clonotype was detected only once. This chain links TRBV19 with TRBJ2-1; tentative D call: TRBD1 (6 bases). The CDR3 loop spans 16 amino acids. Germline V lookup: CDR1 LNHDA, CDR2 SQIVND (reference sequence). Trimming removed 1 base from V and 8 bases from J, with 18 bases in between. CDR3 DNA sequence: TGTGCCAGTAGTATAGGGCCGGGACATGATTTTGATGAGCAGTTCTTC. Translation gives CASSIGPGHDFDEQFF.

The chain combines TRBV15 with TRBJ2-1, with 7 bases aligning to TRBD1. From germline, CDR1 is LNHNV and CDR2 YYDKDF (reference sequence). V dropped 3 bases and J dropped 0; count of bases not matched to a gene: 8. This CDR3 has 17 amino acids. The CDR3 protein is CATSSLRGLSSYNEQFF. CDR3 DNA sequence: TGTGCCACCAGCAGCCTTAGGGGGCTAAGCTCCTACAATGAGCAGTTCTTC.

This CDR3 reads CSAGTEEAFF. The CDR3 bases are TGCAGTGCCGGGACGGAGGAAGCTTTCTTT. The chain joins TRBV20-1 to TRBJ1-1; TRBD1 is a possible D gene (5 bases). The CDR3 sequence is 10 residues long. Germline V gives CDR1 DFQATT, CDR2 SNEGSKA (reference sequence). V was clipped by 6 bases and J by 8 bases, with 10 bases between them.

V and J are TRBV5-1 and TRBJ2-1, with 10 positions matching TRBD2. The CDR3 is made up of 17 amino acids. Germline CDR1 reads SGHRS; CDR2 reads YFSETQ. The V gene end was trimmed by 4 bases and the J gene end by 6 bases; junction bases not matched to a gene: 13. In DNA form, the CDR3 reads TGCGCCAGCAGCAAGGATCCCATAGCGGGGGGTGTCAATGAGCAGTTCTTC. Amino acid sequence: CASSKDPIAGGVNEQFF.

The chain couples TRBV20-1 to TRBJ2-5; D ambiguous. Germline V gene sequence: CDR1 DFQATT, CDR2 SNEGSKA (reference sequence). The CDR3 loop spans 14 amino acids. V lost 0 bases and J lost 1, with 9 bases in between. CDR3 coding DNA: TGCAGTGCTAGAGAATCCCCCCTCCAAGAGACCCAGTACTTC. Translating it yields CSARESPLQETQYF.

The J gene is TRBJ1-6, the V gene TRBV29-1; D is undetermined. V was pared by 3 bases and J by 14 bases, with 11 bases between. The CDR3 runs 11 residues. Germline values: CDR1 SQVTM, CDR2 ANQGSEA. The CDR3 DNA is TGCAGCGTTGAGTGGGGAGATACCCTCCACTTT. This codes for CSVEWGDTLHF.

The V call is TRBV12-3 or TRBV12-4, the J call TRBJ2-3, with D perhaps TRBD2 (5 bases). V gave up 2 bases and J gave up 1 base, with 10 bases separating them. The CDR3 loop spans 15 amino acids. CDR3 sequence (DNA): TGTGCCAGCAGTTTAAGAGGACTTGGCACAGATACGCAGTATTTT. It specifies CASSLRGLGTDTQYF.

J is TRBJ1-2 and V is TRBV19; TRBD1 might be the D (5 bases). The CDR3 length is 15 residues. In germline, CDR1 is LNHDA, CDR2 SQIVND (reference sequence). V lost 2 bases to trimming and J lost 3 bases, with 13 bases between them. For the CDR3, the DNA is TGTGCCAGTAGTATAAGATCAGGGCAATACTATGGCTACACCTTC. Its translation is CASSIRSGQYYGYTF.

CDR3 nucleotide sequence: TGCAGCGTTTGGGGCAGGGGGCCGTCAGCTTTCTTT. Its protein product is CSVWGRGPSAFF. The chain carries TRBV29-1 and TRBJ1-1; 8 nucleotides match TRBD1. The CDR3 is 12 residues long. Trimming took 5 bases from V and 10 from J; bases not matched to a gene: 9. Germline V gene sequence: CDR1 SQVTM, CDR2 ANQGSEA.

This clonotype was seen once. The chain employs TRBV20-1 and TRBJ2-7; maybe TRBD1 (5 bases). The V gene lost 1 base and the J gene lost 0 bases, with 13 bases spanning the gap. There are 15 residues in the CDR3. Germline CDR1 is DFQATT and CDR2 is SNEGSKA (reference sequence). For the CDR3, the DNA is TGCAGTGCTAGAGGTGGCAGGGTGAGCTCCTACGAGCAGTACTTC. Its protein product is CSARGGRVSSYEQYF.